A selection of T cell receptor beta chains follows, all from one sample in a study of CD8 T cells in ankylosing spondylitis. In TCRdb, the 5' RACE reads were re-called with MiXCR into one record per CDR3 protein. The data contain around 890,000 distinct CDR3 sequences, about 10% of them singletons. The sequencing input was blood, either unsorted or a sorted T cell fraction (not recorded which). Source of these receptors: a male donor with ankylosing spondylitis. Both conserved end residues are part of each CDR3. D genes are given only for firm matches. A row's size may be missing; if present it is once, few, many or a size class.

d_gene	j_gene	abundance	len	v_gene	CDR3nt	CDR3aa
TRBD1	TRBJ1-1	few	15	TRBV7-6	TGTGCCAGCAGCTTAGTTAGACAGGGGAGGACTGAAGCTTTCTTT	CASSLVRQGRTEAFF
TRBD2	TRBJ2-3	NA	13	TRBV20-1	TGCAGTGCTGGTCCGGGACTAGCAGATACGCAGTATTTT	CSAGPGLADTQYF
NA	TRBJ2-5	NA	14	TRBV5-6	TGTGCCAGCAGCTTGGGACATATTGGGGAGACCCAGTACTTC	CASSLGHIGETQYF
NA	TRBJ2-7	few	12	TRBV3-1	TGTGCCAGCAGCCAAATGTCGGCCGAGCAGTACTTC	CASSQMSAEQYF
NA	TRBJ2-7	NA	14	TRBV6-1	TGTGCCAGCAGCAATTCGGTGGGGTCGAGGGAGCAGTACTTC	CASSNSVGSREQYF
NA	TRBJ2-3	NA	14	TRBV20-1	TGCAGTGCTAGGTCCTTGGGACAAACAGATACGCAGTATTTT	CSARSLGQTDTQYF
TRBD2	TRBJ2-5	many	14	TRBV5-6	TGTGCCAGCAGCTTGGGGGGACTAGTAGAGACCCAGTACTTC	CASSLGGLVETQYF
NA	TRBJ1-2	few	10	TRBV20-1	TGCAGTGCTAGAAACTATGGCTACACCTTC	CSARNYGYTF
TRBD1	TRBJ2-5	few	15	TRBV4-3	TGCGCCAGCAGCCAAGCCAAGACAGGGGAAGAGACCCAGTACTTC	CASSQAKTGEETQYF
NA	TRBJ2-7	NA	13	TRBV7-2	TGTGCCAGCAGCTTAGGGAGGCAATACGAGCAGTACTTC	CASSLGRQYEQYF
TRBD1	TRBJ2-7	many	13	TRBV29-1	TGCAGCGTCCTCGGACAGGGGATCTACGAGCAGTACTTC	CSVLGQGIYEQYF
NA	TRBJ1-5	NA	14	TRBV12-3/TRBV12-4	TGTGCCAGCAGCAAGGGAGATAGCAATCAGCCCCAGCATTTT	CASSKGDSNQPQHF
NA	TRBJ2-1	NA	12	TRBV5-1	TGCGCCAGCAGCTTGGTTCAGGGAGAGCAGTTCTTC	CASSLVQGEQFF
NA	TRBJ1-2	NA	13	TRBV4-2	TGTGCCAGCAGCAGGAGAGAGGACTATGGCTACACCTTC	CASSRREDYGYTF
TRBD1	TRBJ1-5	once	14	TRBV12-3/TRBV12-4	TGTGCCAGCAGCCCGACAGGGTGGTCCCAGCCCCAGCATTTT	CASSPTGWSQPQHF
TRBD1	TRBJ2-3	few	16	TRBV7-9	TGTGCCAGCAGCTTAAGACAGGGTACTAGCACAGATACGCAGTATTTT	CASSLRQGTSTDTQYF
NA	TRBJ2-7	many	11	TRBV29-1	TGCAGCGTTGGAGACAGGTACGAGCAGTACTTC	CSVGDRYEQYF
NA	TRBJ2-3	few	16	TRBV11-2	TGTGCCAGCAGCCCAGATCGGCGGGTTAGCACAGATACGCAGTATTTT	CASSPDRRVSTDTQYF
TRBD1	TRBJ2-2	many	13	TRBV5-1	TGCGCCAGTCGGACAGGGAACACCGGGGAGCTGTTTTTT	CASRTGNTGELFF
TRBD1	TRBJ2-7	few	16	TRBV6-4	TGTGCCAGCAGTCAGGCTCCGGGACAGGGTTTACACGAGCAGTACTTC	CASSQAPGQGLHEQYF
TRBD1	TRBJ1-2	few	16	TRBV5-1	TGCGCCAGCAGCTTGGTGGCGGGACAGGGCGACTATGGCTACACCTTC	CASSLVAGQGDYGYTF
NA	TRBJ2-7	NA	15	TRBV5-8	TGTGCCAGCAGCTTTGGGGCTAGCGCATCCTACGAGCAGTACTTC	CASSFGASASYEQYF
NA	TRBJ2-3	many	12	TRBV29-1	TGCAGCGCAGGACCTCTCACAGATACGCAGTATTTT	CSAGPLTDTQYF
NA	TRBJ1-2	NA	14	TRBV20-1	TGCAGTGCTAGAGACGCCCCCTCTAACTATGGCTACACCTTC	CSARDAPSNYGYTF
NA	TRBJ1-3	NA	17	TRBV11-2	TGTGCCAGCACCCTTTTTTTGGGTTCCCTCTCTGGAAACACCATATATTTT	CASTLFLGSLSGNTIYF
NA	TRBJ2-7	many	14	TRBV29-1	TGCAGCGTTGTCCCCGACTTCAGGGCCTACGAGCAGTACTTC	CSVVPDFRAYEQYF
TRBD2	TRBJ2-1	many	14	TRBV5-1	TGCGCCAGCCTTCCCGGGACTAGTTCCAATGAGCAGTTCTTC	CASLPGTSSNEQFF
TRBD2	TRBJ2-1	NA	13	TRBV24-1	TGTGCCACCAGTGGGGGACTAGCGGGAGAGGAGTTCTTC	CATSGGLAGEEFF
NA	TRBJ2-7	many	15	TRBV7-8	TGTGCCAGCAGCTACCGTGAAGGGCGCTCCTACGAGCAGTACTTC	CASSYREGRSYEQYF
NA	TRBJ1-2	many	14	TRBV5-1	TGTGCCAGCAGCTTAGGACAGCTTAACTATGGCTACACCTTC	CASSLGQLNYGYTF
TRBD1	TRBJ2-1	few	14	TRBV20-1	TGCAGTGCTGGGACCCCGGGACAGGGGAATGAGCAGTTCTTC	CSAGTPGQGNEQFF
NA	TRBJ1-2	NA	15	TRBV6-5	TGTGCCAGCAGTTCGGACGGAGTGACGCCTTATGGCTACACCTTC	CASSSDGVTPYGYTF
NA	TRBJ1-1	many	12	TRBV20-1	TGCAGTGCTACATCCGTGAACACTGAAGCTTTCTTT	CSATSVNTEAFF
NA	TRBJ2-7	NA	14	TRBV10-2	TGCGCCAGCAGGACCTCAGGGGACCTTTACGAGCAGTACTTC	CASRTSGDLYEQYF
NA	TRBJ1-2	NA	14	TRBV12-3/TRBV12-4	TGTGCCAGCAGGCTGACACAGACAAACTATGGCTACACCTTC	CASRLTQTNYGYTF
NA	TRBJ1-2	few	13	TRBV6-2/TRBV6-3	TGTGCCAGCAGACAACCGGGAGGGACTGGCTACACCTTC	CASRQPGGTGYTF
NA	TRBJ1-5	many	15	TRBV20-1	TGCAGTGCTAGAGTAGGGCAGTATAGCAATCAGCCCCAGCATTTT	CSARVGQYSNQPQHF
TRBD1	TRBJ1-5	NA	15	TRBV5-1	TGCGCCAGCAGCTTTACCGGGACAGGGAATCAGCCCCAGCATTTT	CASSFTGTGNQPQHF
NA	TRBJ2-7	NA	12	TRBV20-1	TGCAGTGCTCACATCCGGGCTATAGAGCAGTACTTC	CSAHIRAIEQYF
TRBD1	TRBJ2-1	NA	16	TRBV6-1	TGTGCCAGCAGTCCGACAGGGACGTTAGTGGTCAATGAGCAGTTCTTC	CASSPTGTLVVNEQFF
NA	TRBJ1-1	many	12	TRBV29-1	TGCAGCGTCTGTCGGGACATCCCTGAAGCTTTCTTT	CSVCRDIPEAFF